This T cell receptor (beta chain) was observed in a study of identical twins. Overall study findings and caveats: Findings came from cross-sectional statistics, without long-term follow-up of donors. When twins shared out-of-frame alpha sequences, those sequences had excess low generation probability.

TCRdb analysed the 5' RACE reads with MiXCR anew, one entry per CDR3 protein. The data show hundreds of thousands of distinct CDR3 sequences, around 8.6% seen once. Germline CDR1 reads SNHLY; CDR2 reads FYNNEI. V lost 2 bases, J lost 0 bases, and 6 bases stayed unmatched. The CDR3 is 17 amino acids. This clonotype has only a few counts. Its antigen is still unknown. These data also formed part of another study, on yellow fever vaccine responses in identical twins.

V usage is TRBV2 and J usage is TRBJ2-7; 11 bases match TRBD2. The source material was PBMCs. This TCR came from a woman younger than 30 in good health. CDR3: CASSELAGGFSSYEQYF. Written as DNA, the CDR3 is TGTGCCAGCAGTGAACTAGCGGGAGGCTTCAGCTCCTACGAGCAGTACTTC.